This TCR beta chain was sequenced for a study of cytotoxic CD8 clonotypes in ibrutinib-treated CLL. This CDR3 comprises 16 residues. V lost 0 bases and J 5 bases, leaving 14 bases between the germline ends. Germline V gene sequence: CDR1 KGHSH, CDR2 LQKENI. TCRdb's copy holds only in-frame clones and misses some; the assay was immunoSEQ multiplex PCR. This sample has 85,000 or so clones, with roughly 80% found just once. Sequenced here: PBMCs, sampled after 12 months of ibrutinib treatment. The clonotype originates from a human donor with chronic lymphocytic leukemia. The J gene is TRBJ2-1, the V gene TRBV18, with D perhaps matching TRBD1 (5 bases). CDR3 residues: CASSPPQGSGDNEQFF. CDR3 DNA sequence: TGTGCCAGCTCACCACCCCAGGGTTCGGGCGACAATGAGCAGTTCTTC.